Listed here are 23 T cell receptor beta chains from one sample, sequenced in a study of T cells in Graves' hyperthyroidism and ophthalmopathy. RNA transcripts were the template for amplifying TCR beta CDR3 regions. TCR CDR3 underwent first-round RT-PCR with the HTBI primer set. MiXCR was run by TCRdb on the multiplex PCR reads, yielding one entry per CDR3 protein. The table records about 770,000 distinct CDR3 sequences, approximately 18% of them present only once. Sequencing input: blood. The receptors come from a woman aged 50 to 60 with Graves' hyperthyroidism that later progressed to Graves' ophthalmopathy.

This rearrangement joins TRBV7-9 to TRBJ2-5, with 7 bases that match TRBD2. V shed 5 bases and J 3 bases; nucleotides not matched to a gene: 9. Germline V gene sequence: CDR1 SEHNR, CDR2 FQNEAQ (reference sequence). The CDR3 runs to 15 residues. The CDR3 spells CASSAHNREEETQYF. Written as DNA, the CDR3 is TGTGCCAGCAGCGCCCACAACCGGGAGGAAGAGACCCAGTACTTC.

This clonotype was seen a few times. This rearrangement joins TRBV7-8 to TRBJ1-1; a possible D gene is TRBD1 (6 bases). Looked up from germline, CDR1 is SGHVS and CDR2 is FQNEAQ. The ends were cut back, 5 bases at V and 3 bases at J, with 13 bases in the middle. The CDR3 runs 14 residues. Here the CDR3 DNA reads TGTGCCAGCAGCCCAGGGGACCGCTACACTGAAGCTTTCTTT. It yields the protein CASSPGDRYTEAFF.

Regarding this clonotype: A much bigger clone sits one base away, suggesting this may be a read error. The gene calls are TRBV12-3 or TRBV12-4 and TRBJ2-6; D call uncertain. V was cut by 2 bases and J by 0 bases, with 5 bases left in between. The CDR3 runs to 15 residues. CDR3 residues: CASSLKSSGANVLTF. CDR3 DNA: TGTGCCAGCAGTTTAAAGTCCTCTGGGGCCAACGTCCTGACTTTC.

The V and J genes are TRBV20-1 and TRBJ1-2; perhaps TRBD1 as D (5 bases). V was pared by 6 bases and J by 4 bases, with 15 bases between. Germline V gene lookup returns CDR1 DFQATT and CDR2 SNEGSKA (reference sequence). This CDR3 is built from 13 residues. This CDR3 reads CSAQPGLGYGYTF. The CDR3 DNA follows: TGCAGTGCCCAGCCAGGGTTGGGCTATGGCTACACCTTC.

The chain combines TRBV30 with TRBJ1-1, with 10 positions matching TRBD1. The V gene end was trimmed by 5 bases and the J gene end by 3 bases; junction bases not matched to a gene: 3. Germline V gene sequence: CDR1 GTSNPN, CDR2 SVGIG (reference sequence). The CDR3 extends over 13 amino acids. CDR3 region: CAWGGQGHTEAFF. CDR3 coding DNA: TGTGCCTGGGGGGGACAGGGGCACACTGAAGCTTTCTTT.

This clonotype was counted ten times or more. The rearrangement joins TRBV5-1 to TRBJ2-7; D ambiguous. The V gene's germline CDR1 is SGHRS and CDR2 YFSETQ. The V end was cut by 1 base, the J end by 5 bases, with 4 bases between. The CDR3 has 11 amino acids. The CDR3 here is CASSLFDEQYF. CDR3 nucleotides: TGCGCCAGCAGCTTGTTCGACGAGCAGTACTTC.

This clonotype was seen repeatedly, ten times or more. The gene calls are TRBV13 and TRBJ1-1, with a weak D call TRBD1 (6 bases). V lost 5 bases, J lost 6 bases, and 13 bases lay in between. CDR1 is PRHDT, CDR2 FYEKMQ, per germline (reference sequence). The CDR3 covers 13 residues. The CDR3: CASSDYRVPEAFF. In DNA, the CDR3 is TGTGCCAGCAGCGACTACAGGGTCCCTGAAGCTTTCTTT.

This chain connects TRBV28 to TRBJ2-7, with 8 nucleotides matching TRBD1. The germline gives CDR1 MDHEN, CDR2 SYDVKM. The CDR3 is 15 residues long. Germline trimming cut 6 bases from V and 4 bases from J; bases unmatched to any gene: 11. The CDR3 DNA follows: TGTGCCAGCAGCGACTCTGGACAGGGTCTGTACGAGCAGTACTTC. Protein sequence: CASSDSGQGLYEQYF.

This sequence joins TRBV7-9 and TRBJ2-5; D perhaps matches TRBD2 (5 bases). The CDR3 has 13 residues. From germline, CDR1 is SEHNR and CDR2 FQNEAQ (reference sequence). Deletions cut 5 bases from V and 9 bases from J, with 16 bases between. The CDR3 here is CASSGPDSPAQYF. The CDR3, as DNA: TGTGCCAGCAGCGGGCCGGACTCTCCTGCCCAGTACTTC.

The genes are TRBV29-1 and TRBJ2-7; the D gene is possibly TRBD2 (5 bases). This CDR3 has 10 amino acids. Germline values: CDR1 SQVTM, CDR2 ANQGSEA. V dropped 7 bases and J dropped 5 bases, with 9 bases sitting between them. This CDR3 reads CSASGDEQYF. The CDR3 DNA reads TGCAGCGCCTCCGGGGACGAGCAGTACTTC.

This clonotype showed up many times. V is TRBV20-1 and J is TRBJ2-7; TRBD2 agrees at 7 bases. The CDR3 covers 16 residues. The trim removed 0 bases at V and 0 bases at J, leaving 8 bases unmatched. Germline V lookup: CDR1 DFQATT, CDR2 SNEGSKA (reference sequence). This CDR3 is CSARDARGTLSYEQYF. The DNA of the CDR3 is TGCAGTGCTAGAGACGCGCGGGGGACCCTCTCCTACGAGCAGTACTTC.

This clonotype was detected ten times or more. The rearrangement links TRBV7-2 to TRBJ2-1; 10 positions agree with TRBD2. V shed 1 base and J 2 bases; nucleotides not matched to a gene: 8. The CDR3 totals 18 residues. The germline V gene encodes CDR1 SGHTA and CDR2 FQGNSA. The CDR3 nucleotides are TGTGCCAGCAGCTTAGTTTTAGCGGGGGGACCCCCCTACAATGAGCAGTTCTTC. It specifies CASSLVLAGGPPYNEQFF. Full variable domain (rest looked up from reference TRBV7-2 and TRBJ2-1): GAGVSQSPSNKVTEKGKDVELRCDPISGHTALYWYRQSLGQGLEFLIYFQGNSAPDKSGLPSDRFSAERTGGSVSTLTIQRTQQEDSAVYLCASSLVLAGGPPYNEQFFGPGTRLTVL.

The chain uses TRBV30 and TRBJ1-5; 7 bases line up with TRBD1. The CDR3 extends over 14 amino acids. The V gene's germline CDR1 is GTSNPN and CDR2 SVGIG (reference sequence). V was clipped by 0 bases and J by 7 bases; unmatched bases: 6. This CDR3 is CAWSVGQARQPQHF. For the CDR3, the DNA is TGTGCCTGGAGTGTCGGACAGGCGAGGCAGCCCCAGCATTTT.

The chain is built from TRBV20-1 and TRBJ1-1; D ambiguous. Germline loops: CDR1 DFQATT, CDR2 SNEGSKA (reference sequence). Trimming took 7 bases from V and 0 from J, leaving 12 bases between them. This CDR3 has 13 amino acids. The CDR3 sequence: CSDDVTLNTEAFF. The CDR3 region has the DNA TGCAGTGACGACGTTACTTTGAACACTGAAGCTTTCTTT.

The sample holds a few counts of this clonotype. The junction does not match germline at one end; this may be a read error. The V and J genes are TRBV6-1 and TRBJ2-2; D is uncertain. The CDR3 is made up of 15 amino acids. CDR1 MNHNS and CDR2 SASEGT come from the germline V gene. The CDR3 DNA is TGTGCCAGCAGTGAAGCGCGACGGAACTCCGGGGAGCTGTTTTTT. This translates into CASSEARRNSGELFF.

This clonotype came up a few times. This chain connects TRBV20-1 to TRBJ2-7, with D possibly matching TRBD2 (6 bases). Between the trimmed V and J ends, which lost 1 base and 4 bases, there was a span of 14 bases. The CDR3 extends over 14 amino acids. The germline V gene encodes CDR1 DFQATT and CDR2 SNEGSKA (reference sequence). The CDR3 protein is CSARVPSAGYEQYF. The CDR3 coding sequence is TGCAGTGCTAGAGTTCCTAGCGCGGGGTACGAGCAGTACTTC.

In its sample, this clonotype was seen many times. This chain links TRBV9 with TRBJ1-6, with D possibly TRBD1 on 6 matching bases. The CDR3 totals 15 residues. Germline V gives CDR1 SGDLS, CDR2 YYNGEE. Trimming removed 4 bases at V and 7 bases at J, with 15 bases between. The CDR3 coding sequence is TGTGCCAGCAGCCCCGAGACAGGACGGAATTCACCCCTCCACTTT. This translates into CASSPETGRNSPLHF.

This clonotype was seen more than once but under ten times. The CDR3 loop reads CAISEPDRANTEAFF. In nucleotides, the CDR3 is TGTGCCATCAGTGAACCTGACAGGGCGAACACTGAAGCTTTCTTT. The rearrangement joins TRBV10-3 to TRBJ1-1; 7 bases map to TRBD1. V shed 3 bases and J 1 base; nucleotides not matched to a gene: 5. The CDR3 totals 15 residues. Germline lookup yields CDR1 ENHRY and CDR2 SYGVKD.

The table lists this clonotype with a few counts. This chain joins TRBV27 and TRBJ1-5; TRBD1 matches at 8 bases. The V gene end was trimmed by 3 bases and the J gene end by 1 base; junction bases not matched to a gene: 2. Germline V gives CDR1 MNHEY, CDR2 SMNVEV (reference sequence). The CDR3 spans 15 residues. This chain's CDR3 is CASSFTGGSNQPQHF. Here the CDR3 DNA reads TGTGCCAGCAGTTTCACAGGGGGGAGCAATCAGCCCCAGCATTTT.

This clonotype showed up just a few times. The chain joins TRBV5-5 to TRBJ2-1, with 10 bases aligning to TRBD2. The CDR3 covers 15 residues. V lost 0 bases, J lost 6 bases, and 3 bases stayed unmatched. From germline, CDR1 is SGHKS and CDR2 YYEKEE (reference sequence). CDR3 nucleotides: TGTGCCAGCAGCTTGGTCCTAGCGGGGGCCAATGAGCAGTTCTTC. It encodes CASSLVLAGANEQFF. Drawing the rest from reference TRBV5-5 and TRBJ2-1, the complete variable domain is DAGVTQSPTHLIKTRGQQVTLRCSPISGHKSVSWYQQVLGQGPQFIFQYYEKEERGRGNFPDRFSARQFPNYSSELNVNALLLGDSALYLCASSLVLAGANEQFFGPGTRLTVL.

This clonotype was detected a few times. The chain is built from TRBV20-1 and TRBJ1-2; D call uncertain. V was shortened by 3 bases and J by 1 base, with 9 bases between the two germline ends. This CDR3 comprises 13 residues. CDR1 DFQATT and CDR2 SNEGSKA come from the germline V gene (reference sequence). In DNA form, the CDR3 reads TGCAGTGCTAGCTCCGGCAATAACTATGGCTACACCTTC. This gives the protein CSASSGNNYGYTF.

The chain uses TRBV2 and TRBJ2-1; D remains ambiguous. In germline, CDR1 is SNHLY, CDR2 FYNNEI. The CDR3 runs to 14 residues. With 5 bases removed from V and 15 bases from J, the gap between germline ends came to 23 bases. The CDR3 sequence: CASSSFGERPQSFF. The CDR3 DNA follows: TGTGCCAGCAGTTCGTTTGGTGAACGACCGCAATCGTTCTTC.

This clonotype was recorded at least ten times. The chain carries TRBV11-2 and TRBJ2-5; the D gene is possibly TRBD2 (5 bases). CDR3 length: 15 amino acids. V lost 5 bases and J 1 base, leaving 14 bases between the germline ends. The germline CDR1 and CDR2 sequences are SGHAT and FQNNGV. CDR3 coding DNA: TGTGCCAGCAGCGCCGGGATCAACCCCCAAGAGACCCAGTACTTC. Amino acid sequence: CASSAGINPQETQYF.